The source of this T cell receptor beta chain is a study of glioma-infiltrating T cells after dendritic cell vaccination. The germline gives CDR1 SNHLY, CDR2 FYNNEI. V was clipped by 5 bases and J by 2 bases, with 10 bases between them. The CDR3 sequence is 15 residues long. TCRdb's copy holds only in-frame clones and misses some; the assay was immunoSEQ multiplex PCR. In the table there are 75,000 to 100,000 clones, about four fifths of which are singletons. This specimen consisted of blood, obtained before dendritic cell vaccination. The TCR originated in a human donor with glioblastoma. The chain carries TRBV2 and TRBJ2-6; D unclear. CDR3 bases: TGTGCCAGCAGTATATTAGTTGCTGGGGCCAACGTCCTGACTTTC. It encodes CASSILVAGANVLTF. The complete variable domain, with remaining parts taken from reference TRBV2 and TRBJ2-6, reads EPEVTQTPSHQVTQMGQEVILRCVPISNHLYFYWYRQILGQKVEFLVSFYNNEISEKSEIFDDQFSVERPDGSNFTLKIRSTKLEDSAMYFCASSILVAGANVLTFGAGSRLTVL.